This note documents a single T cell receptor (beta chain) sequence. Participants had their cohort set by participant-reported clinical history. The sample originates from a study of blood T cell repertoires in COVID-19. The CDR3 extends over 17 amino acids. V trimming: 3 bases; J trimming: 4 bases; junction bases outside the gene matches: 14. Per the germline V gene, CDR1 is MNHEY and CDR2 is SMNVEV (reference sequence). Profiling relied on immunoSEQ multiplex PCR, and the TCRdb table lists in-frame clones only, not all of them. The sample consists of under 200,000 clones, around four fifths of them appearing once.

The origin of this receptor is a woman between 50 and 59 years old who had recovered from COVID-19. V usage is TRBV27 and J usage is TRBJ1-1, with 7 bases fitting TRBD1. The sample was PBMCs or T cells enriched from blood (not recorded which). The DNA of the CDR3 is TGTGCCAGCAGTTTTAGCGGCAGGGGGGAGAAGGGCACTGAAGCTTTCTTT. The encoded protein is CASSFSGRGEKGTEAFF.